Detailed here is one TCR beta chain. The antigen remains unidentified. The data belong to a study of shared clonotypes between healthy human individuals. Study overall: Per donor, CD8 memory used one plate, CD8 naive used two, CD4 memory used three and CD4 naive used three. Study-level points and caveats: It was the non-shared clonotypes that had lower generation probabilities than clonotypes shared by all four donors.

Naive CD8 cells lacked CD45RO and underwent positive selection for CCR7, leaving out terminally differentiated effector memory CD45RA+ cells. Per the original methods: Because ImmunoSEQ provided only junction sequences with no quality scores, the filtering differed. Measured with immunoSEQ multiplex PCR; TCRdb has only the in-frame clones, and not every one. V and J calls and clone size come straight from that table; D and trimming were deduced from the DNA. The top ten clones hold around 1.8% of a sample with a few million clones, roughly 93% of them seen once. Trimming took off 5 bases at V and 8 bases at J, with 12 bases between the two ends. Per germline, CDR1 MDHEN and CDR2 SYDVKM. The CDR3 length is 13 residues.

This chain uses TRBV28 with TRBJ1-4; D gene ambiguous. Material: naive CD8+ T cells from PBMCs. The clonotype originates from a man between 18 and 29 years old in good health. Some clones in this sample may be carry-over from other donors' samples. For the CDR3, the DNA is TGTGCCAGCAGTACGCAGGATTTAGAAAAACTGTTTTTT. Translation: CASSTQDLEKLFF. The whole variable domain, remainder taken from reference TRBV28 and TRBJ1-4, is DVKVTQSSRYLVKRTGEKVFLECVQDMDHENMFWYRQDPGLGLRLIYFSYDVKMKEKGDIPEGYSVSREKKERFSLILESASTNQTSMYLCASSTQDLEKLFFGSGTQLSVL.